The clone carrying this TCR beta chain was recorded many times. Its antigen is not identified. This specimen belongs to a study of regulatory T cells in long-lasting Graves disease. Study-wide results and caveats: Favoring TRBV28, TRBJ1-2 and TRBJ2-5 was a feature seen in persistent disease.

V was clipped by 1 base and J by 3 bases; unmatched bases: 5. Germline CDR1 and CDR2: LNHNV and YYDKDF (reference sequence). The length of the CDR3 is 16 residues. Assembly of TCR beta libraries relied on iRepertoire HTBI primers together with Arm-PCR of CDR3 regions. TCRdb called the multiplex PCR reads again in MiXCR, with one record for every CDR3 protein. Found here are 300,000 to 400,000 distinct CDR3 sequences, around 16% of them singletons; the top ten hold approximately 22%. Time point defined: newly diagnosed GD, antithyroid drugs for less than 3 months. Construction of the TCR library relied on RNA isolated from PBMCs.

V is TRBV15 and J is TRBJ2-1; 8 bases fit TRBD2. This receptor was obtained from a female donor with Graves disease. The sample was peripheral blood mononuclear cells (PBMCs), taken at new diagnosis, from a patient treated with antithyroid drugs. The CDR3 protein is CATSRVSLAGYNEQFF. CDR3 bases: TGTGCCACCAGCAGAGTCTCTCTAGCGGGCTACAATGAGCAGTTCTTC.